These 5 T cell receptor beta chains were all obtained from the same sample, sequenced in a study of CD8+ T cells in alopecia areata. RNA was extracted and reverse transcribed into cDNA as the sequencing template. Assay: immunoSEQ multiplex PCR; the TCRdb copy retains only in-frame clones and omits some. The sample is made up of around 100,000 clones, none counted only once. Sequencing used lesional skin. Receptors originate from a C3H/HeJ mouse with alopecia areata. The MHC haplotype recorded for the strain is H2-k.

Comments on this clone: These gene names are mouse names. The observed sequence ends 4 residues before the CDR3 terminus, with the missing tail filled in from the germline J gene. The rearrangement links TRBV13-3 to TRBJ2-7, with TRBD2 matching 14 bases. Germline-derived CDR1 and CDR2 are NNHDY and SYVADS. The length of the CDR3 is 17 residues. V gave up 3 bases and J gave up 1 base; unmatched junction bases: 6. The CDR3 here is CASSGGLGGRGSYEQYF. The part of the CDR3 DNA that was read is TGTGCCAGCAGTGGGGGACTGGGGGGGCGTGGATCCTAT.

Notes on this clone: The gene names here belong to mouse. The CDR3 end is not reached by the read, which stops 4 residues before it; the germline J gene fills it in. The chain is built from TRBV13-1 and TRBJ2-5; 8 nucleotides align to TRBD2. CDR1 is NSHNY and CDR2 is SYGAGN in the germline V gene. CDR3 length: 14 amino acids. The CDR3 bases that were read are TGTGCCAGCAGTGAGGGGGGGCAGGTAGAC. Translating gives CASSEGGQVD. The full-length CDR3 reads as CASSEGGQVDTQYF.

Regarding this clone: Each gene name is a mouse one. The observed sequence ends 4 residues before the CDR3 terminus, with the missing tail filled in from the germline J gene. The chain is built from TRBV13-2 and TRBJ2-7; D is uncertain. The CDR3 covers 14 residues. Germline lookup yields CDR1 NNHNN and CDR2 SYGAGS (reference sequence). V was cut by 1 base and J by 0 bases, with 8 bases left in between. The CDR3 sequence: CASGDQQISYEQYF. CDR3 bases read: TGTGCCAGCGGTGATCAGCAAATCTCCTAT.

This clone was seen only a few times. Mouse gene names apply. CDR3 DNA (partial): TGTGCCAGCAGTGGCCCCGACATCTAT. Its translation is CASSGPDIY. The whole CDR3 is CASSGPDIYEQYF. The chain links TRBV13-3 to TRBJ2-7; D is ambiguous. Sequencing ends 4 residues short of the CDR3 end; the germline J gene provides the rest. Trimming pared 3 bases from V and 3 bases from J, leaving 10 bases between. CDR3 length: 13 residues. Germline loops: CDR1 NNHDY, CDR2 SYVADS.

This clone has more than one count but fewer than ten. The genes are named according to mouse. Read sequence stops 4 residues before the CDR3 end, and the germline J gene provides the missing end. The chain employs TRBV1 and TRBJ2-2, with 9 bases aligning to TRBD1. Germline V lookup: CDR1 NSQYPW, CDR2 LRSPGD (reference sequence). V was pared by 6 bases and J by 0 bases, with 5 bases of the junction left unmatched. The CDR3 loop spans 16 amino acids. The CDR3 is CTCSYRQGANTGQLYF. CDR3 DNA, as far as it was read: TGCACCTGCAGCTATCGACAGGGGGCAAACACCGGG.